This T cell receptor (beta chain) was recovered during a study of shared clonotypes between healthy human individuals (dated by TCRdb to between 2020 and 2021). About the study as a whole: The cohort included a few men and a couple of women between 18 and 49 years of age. To increase sequencing depth and limit assay-specific biases, TCR repertoire library preparation and sequencing were carried out by different laboratories using diverse techniques. To estimate repertoire size and how much clonotype sharing occurs between individuals, the study deeply sequenced the blood TCR repertoires of 5 or 6 healthy adults. Per donor, three plates each were used for CD4 naive and CD4 memory, two for CD8 naive, and one for CD8 memory. Each donor's leukapheresis produced roughly between roughly 0.94 and 9.5 billion PBMCs.

Healthy HIV-negative adults with no recently reported acute infections or vaccinations were included as donors. Only Caucasian adults living in Nashville, Tennessee, USA were represented among the donors. Magnetic negative selection was used to enrich CD4+ T cells, after which naive cells were positively selected on CD45RA and the negative fraction became the memory subset. Blood was obtained by leukapheresis, after which PBMCs were separated by Ficoll-Histopaque density gradient centrifugation and cryopreserved in liquid nitrogen vapor phase. Analytical flow cytometry was used to check the purity and quantity of each magnetically sorted T cell population. From each sorted fraction, genomic DNA was isolated and quantified by UV absorbance on a Nanodrop 2000c. Using the deep immunoSEQ assay, multiplex PCR amplified TCR CDR3 regions from genomic DNA. Extracted genomic DNA from each cell subset was spread evenly across all wells of several immunoSEQ 96-well plates, with each plate serving as a replicate. For sorted subsets, roughly 0.2 ug genomic DNA, equal to 30,000 to 35,000 T cell genomes, was loaded into each replicate PCR. The purified libraries were quantified using a Qubit 3.0 fluorometer, sized with a Bioanalyzer 2100, and then quantified again using the KAPA Library Quantification kit. Every immunoSEQ 96-well plate was sequenced on a dedicated single-read 150-cycle Illumina NextSeq 550 flow cell. In the authors' own workflow: The immunoSEQ output contained only junctional sequences without quality scores, so filtering could not match that applied to full-length reads. To assign V/J genes and CDR3, sequences were annotated against IMGT germline references using PyIR, a Python wrapper for IgBLAST v1.9. Reads were filtered out if the reads had weak V/J assignments (E-value above 1e-6), no CDR3, stop codons, out-of-frame junctions, or ambiguous translated residues. V3J clonotypes were defined as sequences sharing the same inferred V gene, J gene, and CDR3 amino acid sequence. Percentage overlap between repertoires was calculated by dividing the number of shared unique clonotypes by the size of the smaller repertoire. Richness of each repertoire was evaluated using RTK rarefaction, the Chao1 estimator, and Recon v2.1 estimates of unobserved clonotypes. OLGA was used to compute generation probabilities for all TCRbeta clonotypes that the gDNA method yielded from several donors. TCRdb retrieved this table from immuneACCESS and kept in-frame rearrangements only. Not all clones are present; in checked studies, unresolved V genes account for under half, and no reason is known for the remainder. From that table come the V and J calls and clone size; the DNA was used to work out D and trimming. The sample table shows approximately 2.5 million clones, and 80% to 95% are seen once. The biggest ten clones account for 0.36% of the sample.

From the cysteine up to the phenylalanine, the CDR3 has a length of 15 residues. Only the CDR3 part of the read is kept: 45 bases, read in frame from the first base. V is clipped by 7 bases and J by 3 bases, and the sequence between their germline boundaries is 19 bases long. The germline V gene supplies CDR1 MDHEN and CDR2 SYDVKM. On this clone: The antigen it recognizes is unknown. Base qualities were left out, and no much larger clone turns up one base away.

Study-wide findings and limitations: Even with the large sequencing depth, rarefaction of the sorted-subset datasets indicated that sequencing was incomplete. Higher generation probabilities were observed for clonotypes shared by all four sorted-subset donors than for non-shared clonotypes. Larger estimated clonotype richness was generally found for naive subsets than for memory subsets. When several donors were compared, the shared fraction of clonotypes was approximately 5% for naive CD4, about 4% for naive CD8, roughly 2.3% for memory CD4, and around 0.37% for memory CD8. Because the study included a small number of donors, the genetic and exposure-history diversity represented was limited. Based on pairwise subsampling, the degree of clonotype sharing among donors was expected to be affected by sequencing depth. Sampling was limited to blood, and TCR repertoires in tissue likely differ from TCR repertoires in blood.

The sample consisted of naive CD4+ T cells from PBMCs. The sample's cell subset or site label, decoded: CD45RA+ positively selected. The sequence is built from TRBV28 and TRBJ2-7; the D region possibly corresponds to TRBD2 (7 bases align). The clonotype was recovered from a man in his late teens or twenties in good health. Some clones in this sample may be carry-over from other donors' samples. For the CDR3, the sequence is CASKEGGGRVYEQYF. The DNA sequence is as follows: TGTGCCAGCAAGGAGGGGGGGGGTCGTGTCTACGAGCAGTACTTC.